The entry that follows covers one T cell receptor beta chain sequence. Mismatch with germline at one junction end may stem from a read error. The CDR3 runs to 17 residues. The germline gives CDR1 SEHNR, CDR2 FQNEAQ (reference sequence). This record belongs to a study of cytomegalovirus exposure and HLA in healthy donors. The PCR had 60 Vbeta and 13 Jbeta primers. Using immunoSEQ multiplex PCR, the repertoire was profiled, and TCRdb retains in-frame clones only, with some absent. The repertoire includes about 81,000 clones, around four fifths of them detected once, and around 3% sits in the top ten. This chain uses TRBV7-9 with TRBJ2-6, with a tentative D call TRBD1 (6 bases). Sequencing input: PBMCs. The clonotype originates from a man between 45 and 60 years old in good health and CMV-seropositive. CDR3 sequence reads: CASSTTDQGPGANGLTF. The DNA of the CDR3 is TGTGCCAGCAGTACCACGGATCAGGGGCCTGGGGCCAACGGCCTGACTTTC.